This T cell receptor (beta chain) was obtained from a study of cytotoxic CD8 clonotypes in ibrutinib-treated CLL. Sequencing was performed with immunoSEQ multiplex PCR; in TCRdb, only in-frame clones are kept and a portion is missing. The profile shows some 160,000 clones, more than 75% of them singletons. The germline CDR1 and CDR2 sequences are KGHSY and FQNENV. The CDR3 runs 14 residues. The V and J ends lost 4 bases and 2 bases, in that order; junction bases with no gene match: 4. V and J are TRBV16 and TRBJ2-7, with 8 nucleotides matching TRBD1. This TCR derives from a human donor with chronic lymphocytic leukemia. Sample: PBMCs, taken after 12 months of ibrutinib treatment. CDR3 sequence: CASSPRTGTYEQYF. The CDR3 bases are TGTGCCAGCAGCCCCAGGACAGGGACCTACGAGCAGTACTTC.